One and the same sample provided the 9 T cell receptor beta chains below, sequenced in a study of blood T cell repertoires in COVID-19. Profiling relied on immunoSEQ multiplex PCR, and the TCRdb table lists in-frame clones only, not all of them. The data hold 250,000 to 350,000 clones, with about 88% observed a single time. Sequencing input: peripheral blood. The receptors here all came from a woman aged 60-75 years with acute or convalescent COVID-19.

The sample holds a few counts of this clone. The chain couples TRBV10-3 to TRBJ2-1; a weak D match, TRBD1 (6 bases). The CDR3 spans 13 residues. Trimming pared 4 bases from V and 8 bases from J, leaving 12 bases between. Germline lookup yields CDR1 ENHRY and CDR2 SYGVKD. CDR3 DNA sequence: TGTGCCATCAGTGTTTATGGGGGCGATGAGCAGTTCTTC. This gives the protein CAISVYGGDEQFF.

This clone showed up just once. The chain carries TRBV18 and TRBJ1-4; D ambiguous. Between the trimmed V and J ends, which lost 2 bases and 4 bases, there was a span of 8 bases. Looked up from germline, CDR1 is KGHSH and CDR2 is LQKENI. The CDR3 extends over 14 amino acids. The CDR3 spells CASSPEGFNEKLFF. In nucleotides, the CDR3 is TGTGCCAGCTCACCAGAGGGCTTTAATGAAAAACTGTTTTTT.

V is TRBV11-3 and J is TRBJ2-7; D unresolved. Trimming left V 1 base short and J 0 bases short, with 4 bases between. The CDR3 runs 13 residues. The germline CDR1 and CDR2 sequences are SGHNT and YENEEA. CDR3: CASSLGGSYEQYF. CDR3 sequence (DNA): TGTGCCAGCAGCTTAGGCGGCTCCTACGAGCAGTACTTC.

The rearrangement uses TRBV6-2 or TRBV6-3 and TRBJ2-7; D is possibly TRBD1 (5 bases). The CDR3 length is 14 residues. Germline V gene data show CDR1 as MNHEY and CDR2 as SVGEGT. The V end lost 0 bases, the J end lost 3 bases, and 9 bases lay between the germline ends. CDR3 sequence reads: CASSYSRVGYEQYF. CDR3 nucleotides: TGTGCCAGCAGTTACTCCAGGGTTGGCTACGAGCAGTACTTC.

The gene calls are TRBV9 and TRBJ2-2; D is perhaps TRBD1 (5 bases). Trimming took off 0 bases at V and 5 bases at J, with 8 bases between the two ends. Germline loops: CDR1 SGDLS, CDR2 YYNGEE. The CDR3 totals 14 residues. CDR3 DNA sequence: TGTGCCAGCAGCGTAGGGGCAGGGACCGGGGAGCTGTTTTTT. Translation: CASSVGAGTGELFF.

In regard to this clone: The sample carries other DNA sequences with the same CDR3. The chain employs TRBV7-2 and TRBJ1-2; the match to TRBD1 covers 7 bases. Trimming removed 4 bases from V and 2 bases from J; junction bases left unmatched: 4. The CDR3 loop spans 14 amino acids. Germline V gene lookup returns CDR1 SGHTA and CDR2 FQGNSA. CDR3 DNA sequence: TGTGCCAGCAGCTCGCAGGGGGGCAACTATGGCTACACCTTC. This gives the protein CASSSQGGNYGYTF.

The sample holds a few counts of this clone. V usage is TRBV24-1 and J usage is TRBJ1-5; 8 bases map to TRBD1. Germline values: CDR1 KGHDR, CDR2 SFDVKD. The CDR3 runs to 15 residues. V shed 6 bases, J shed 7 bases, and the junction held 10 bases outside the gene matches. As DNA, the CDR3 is TGTGCCACCAGTCCGGGACAGGAACTCGGCCAGCCCCAGCATTTT. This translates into CATSPGQELGQPQHF.

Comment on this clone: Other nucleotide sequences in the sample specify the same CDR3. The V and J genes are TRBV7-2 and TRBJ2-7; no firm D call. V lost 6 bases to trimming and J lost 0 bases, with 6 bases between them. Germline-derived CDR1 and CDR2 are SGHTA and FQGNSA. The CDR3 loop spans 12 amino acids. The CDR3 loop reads CASSPSSYEQYF. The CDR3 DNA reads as TGTGCCAGCAGTCCGAGCTCCTACGAGCAGTACTTC.

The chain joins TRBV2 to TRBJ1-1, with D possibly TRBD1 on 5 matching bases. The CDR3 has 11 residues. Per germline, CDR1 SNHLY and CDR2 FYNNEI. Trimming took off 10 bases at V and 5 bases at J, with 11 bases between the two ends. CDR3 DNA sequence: TGTGCCATCCTCAGGGTTACTGAAGCTTTCTTT. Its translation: CAILRVTEAFF.